The rows below give T cell receptor beta chains drawn from one sample of a study of blood T cell repertoires in COVID-19. Libraries were prepared by immunoSEQ multiplex PCR; TCRdb keeps only in-frame clonotypes and omits some of them. The sample records more than 95,000 clones, approximately 90% being singletons. The sequenced sample consisted of peripheral blood. The receptors shown here come from a man aged 50-60 years with acute or convalescent COVID-19. Each CDR3 is given with its conserved first and last residue. The D gene is left open where the match is weak. Clone size is stated in some rows and not others, as once, few, many or a class when expanded.

TRBV6-2/TRBV6-3	-	TRBJ2-5	-	CASSLLRETQYF	TGTGCCAGCAGTCTACTAAGGGAGACCCAGTACTTC
TRBV7-9	TRBD1	TRBJ1-4	-	CASSTWDSEKLFF	TGTGCCAGCAGCACATGGGACAGCGAAAAACTGTTTTTT
TRBV7-5	-	TRBJ2-7	few	CARAGPGLAGYEQYF	TGTGCCAGAGCCGGTCCGGGACTAGCGGGTTACGAGCAGTACTTC
TRBV5-1	-	TRBJ2-2	-	CASSWRDADTGELFF	TGCGCCAGCAGCTGGCGGGACGCCGACACCGGGGAGCTGTTTTTT
TRBV6-4	-	TRBJ2-2	-	CASTVGANTGELFF	TGTGCCAGCACCGTGGGCGCGAACACCGGGGAGCTGTTTTTT
TRBV29-1	TRBD1	TRBJ1-2	-	CSATGTERGYTF	TGCAGCGCAACAGGGACAGAAAGGGGCTACACCTTC
TRBV15	TRBD1	TRBJ1-1	-	CATSSQGATEAFF	TGTGCCACCAGCAGTCAGGGGGCCACTGAAGCTTTCTTT
TRBV27	-	TRBJ2-7	-	CASSQGTSVEQYF	TGTGCCAGCAGCCAAGGGACATCGGTAGAGCAGTACTTC
TRBV27	-	TRBJ2-7	-	CASTPIAGSLEQYF	TGTGCCAGCACCCCAATCGCAGGGTCCCTCGAGCAGTACTTC
TRBV7-2	-	TRBJ1-1	-	CASSYGYAAEAFF	TGTGCCAGCAGCTACGGGTATGCCGCTGAAGCTTTCTTT
TRBV6-5	-	TRBJ1-5	-	CASSYRSGSNQPQHF	TGTGCCAGCAGTTATAGGTCCGGGAGCAATCAGCCCCAGCATTTT
TRBV10-3	-	TRBJ2-1	-	CAISEGPQSSYNEQFF	TGTGCCATCAGTGAGGGGCCCCAAAGCTCCTACAATGAGCAGTTCTTC